This T cell receptor (beta chain) was identified in a study of blood T cells in healthy people across ages. Study-wide findings and caveats: Naive CD4+ cells and diversity were both higher in long-lived donors than in aged donors.

The table lists this clonotype with a few counts. Its specificity is not known. With a J-beta primer mix and a sample-barcoded 5' primer, a second PCR ran about 7 to 12 cycles. TCRdb re-derived calls from the 5' RACE reads in MiXCR, one entry per CDR3 protein. The sample has roughly 680,000 distinct CDR3 sequences; about 52% are singletons. The junction had 8 bases not matched to a gene; V was cut back by 2 bases and J by 8 bases. The V gene's germline CDR1 is LGHNA and CDR2 YSLEER. CDR3 length equals 14 residues. The source is a woman aged 60 to 75 in good health. The material sequenced was blood. V is TRBV4-3 and J is TRBJ1-2; 7 positions match TRBD1. The CDR3 is CASSQSTGARGYTF. In nucleotides, the CDR3 is TGCGCCAGCAGCCAATCTACAGGGGCCCGCGGCTACACCTTC.